This TCR beta chain is drawn from a study of blood T cell repertoires in COVID-19. Study in general: The cDNA or gDNA used as material had been derived from T cells, B-cell-depleted T cells, or PBMCs.

Method: immunoSEQ multiplex PCR; TCRdb's copy keeps in-frame clones and lacks some. The table lists hundreds of thousands of clones, approximately 86% of them singletons. Losses at the gene ends were 5 bases for V and 9 bases for J; bases not matched to a gene: 7. CDR1 is MNHEY and CDR2 is SVGEGT in the germline V gene. This CDR3 comprises 12 residues. This clonotype originated in a woman aged 55-69 years who had recovered from COVID-19. The chain employs TRBV6-2 or TRBV6-3 and TRBJ2-7; TRBD2 matches 7 bases. The sequenced material came from peripheral blood. In DNA, the CDR3 is TGTGCCAGCAGTCCGGGGGGTGTCGGGCAGTACTTC. Translation gives CASSPGGVGQYF.